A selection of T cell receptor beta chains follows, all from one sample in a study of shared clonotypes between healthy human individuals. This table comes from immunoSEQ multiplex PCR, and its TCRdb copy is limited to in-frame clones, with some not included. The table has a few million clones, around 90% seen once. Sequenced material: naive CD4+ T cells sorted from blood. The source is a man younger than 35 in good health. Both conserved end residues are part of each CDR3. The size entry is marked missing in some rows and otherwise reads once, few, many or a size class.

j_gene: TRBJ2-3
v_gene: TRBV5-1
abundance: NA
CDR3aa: CASSFLLYRDRGGTDTQYF

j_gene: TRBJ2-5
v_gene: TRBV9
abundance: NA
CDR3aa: CASSNLAGGETQYF

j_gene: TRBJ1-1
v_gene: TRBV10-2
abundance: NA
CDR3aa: CASALRQREAFF

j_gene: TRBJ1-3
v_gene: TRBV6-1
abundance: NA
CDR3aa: CASSLTGVGNTIYF

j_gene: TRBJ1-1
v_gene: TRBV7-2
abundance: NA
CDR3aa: CASSPKGRGTEAFF

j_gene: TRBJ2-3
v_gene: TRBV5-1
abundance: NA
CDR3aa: CASSGWTALGGARTDTQYF

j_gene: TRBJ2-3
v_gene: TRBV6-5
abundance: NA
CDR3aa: CASSTWTSGTDTQYF

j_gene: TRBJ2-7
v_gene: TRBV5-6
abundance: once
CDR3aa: CASSYLTGPLDEQYF

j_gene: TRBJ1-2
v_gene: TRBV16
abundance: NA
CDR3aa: CASSQSAGPYGYTF

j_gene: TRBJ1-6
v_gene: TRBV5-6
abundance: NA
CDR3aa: CASALYNSPLHF

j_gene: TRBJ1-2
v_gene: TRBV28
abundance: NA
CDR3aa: CAAQADTGISRYTF

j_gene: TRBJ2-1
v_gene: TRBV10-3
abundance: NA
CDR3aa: CAIRIPTYNEQFF

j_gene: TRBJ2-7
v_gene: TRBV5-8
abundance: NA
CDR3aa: CASSLAWAPAYEQYF

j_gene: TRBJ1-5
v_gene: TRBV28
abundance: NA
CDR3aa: CASILTWDQPQHF

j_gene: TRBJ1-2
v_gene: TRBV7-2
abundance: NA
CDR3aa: CASSLIRPNNNYGYTF

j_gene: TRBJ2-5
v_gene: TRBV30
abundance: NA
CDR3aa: CAWGLGTSVETQYF

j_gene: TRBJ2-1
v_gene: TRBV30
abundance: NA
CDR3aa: CAWTTGPGLSQFF

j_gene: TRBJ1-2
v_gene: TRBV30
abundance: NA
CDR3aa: CAWSQDRLSNYGYTF

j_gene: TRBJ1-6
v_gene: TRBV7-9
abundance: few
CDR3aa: CASSQGGGARNSPLHF

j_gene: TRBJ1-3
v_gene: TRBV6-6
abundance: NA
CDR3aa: CASTEPRLSGNTIYF

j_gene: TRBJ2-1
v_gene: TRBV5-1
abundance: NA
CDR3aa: CASSLRPSGRAVDEQFF

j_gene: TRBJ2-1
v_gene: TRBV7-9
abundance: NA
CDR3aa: CASSLAVSSYNEQFF

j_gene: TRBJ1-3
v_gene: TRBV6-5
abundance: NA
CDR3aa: CASSYLAGGNTIYF

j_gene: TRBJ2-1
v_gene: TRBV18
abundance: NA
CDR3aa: CASSPLAGVNNEQFF

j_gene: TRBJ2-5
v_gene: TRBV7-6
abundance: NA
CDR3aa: CASSLGGLARQETQYF

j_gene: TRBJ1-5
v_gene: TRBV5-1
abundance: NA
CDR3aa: CASSQEGRRNQPQHF

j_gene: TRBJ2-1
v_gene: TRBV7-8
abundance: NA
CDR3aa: CASSFTSGASSYNEQFF

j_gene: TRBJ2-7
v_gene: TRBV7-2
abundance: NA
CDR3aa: CASSLAGRASYEQYF

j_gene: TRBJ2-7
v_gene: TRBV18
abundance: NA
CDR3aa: CASSPLAGIISYEQYF